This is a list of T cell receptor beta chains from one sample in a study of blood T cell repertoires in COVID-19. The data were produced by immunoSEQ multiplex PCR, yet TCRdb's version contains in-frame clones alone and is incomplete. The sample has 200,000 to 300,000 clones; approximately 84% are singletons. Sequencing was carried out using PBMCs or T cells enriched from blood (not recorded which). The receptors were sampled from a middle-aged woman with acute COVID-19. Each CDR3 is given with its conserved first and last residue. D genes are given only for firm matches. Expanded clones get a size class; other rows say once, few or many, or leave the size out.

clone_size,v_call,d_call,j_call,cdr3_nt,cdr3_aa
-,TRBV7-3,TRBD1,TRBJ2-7,TGTGCCAGCAGCTTGGGACAGGGGTTAGGAGAGCAGTACTTC,CASSLGQGLGEQYF
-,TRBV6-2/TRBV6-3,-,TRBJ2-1,TGTGCCAGCAGTTACTCGGGCCTTAGCGGAGGGAGCTCCTACAATGAGCAGTTCTTC,CASSYSGLSGGSSYNEQFF
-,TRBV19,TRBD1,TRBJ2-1,TGTGCCAGTAGCCAAACAGGGGGCGACGGGCGGGATGAGCAGTTCTTC,CASSQTGGDGRDEQFF
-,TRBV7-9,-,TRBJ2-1,TGTGCCAGCAGCCCAGGTCACTACAATGAGCAGTTCTTC,CASSPGHYNEQFF
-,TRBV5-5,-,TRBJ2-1,TGTGCCAGCAGCTTGGGTGGTGGGACTGAGTCGTTCTTC,CASSLGGGTESFF
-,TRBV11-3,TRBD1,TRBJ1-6,TGTGCCAGCAGCTTATCGGGACAGGGTTTTTCGGCTAATTCACCCCTCCACTTT,CASSLSGQGFSANSPLHF
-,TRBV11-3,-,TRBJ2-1,TGTGCCAGCAGCCAGCAGGTGGTAGGCAATGAGCAGTTCTTC,CASSQQVVGNEQFF
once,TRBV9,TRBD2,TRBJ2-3,TGTGCCAGCAGCGTAGGGAGGATAGCGGGAGAATCGCGTTTCCGCGCAGATACGCAGTATTTT,CASSVGRIAGESRFRADTQYF
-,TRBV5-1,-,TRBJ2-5,TGCGCCAGCAGCTTGGATGGGGGGAGAAGGGAGACCCAGTACTTC,CASSLDGGRRETQYF
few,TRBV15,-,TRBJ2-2,TGTGCCACTACGAACACCGGGGAGCTGTTTTTT,CATTNTGELFF
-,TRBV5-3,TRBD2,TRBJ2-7,TGTGCCAGAAGCTGGGTAGCGGGAGCGCGCTACGAGCAGTACTTC,CARSWVAGARYEQYF
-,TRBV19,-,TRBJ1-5,TGTGCCAGTAGAAACTCCGGAGGAGGCAATCAGCCCCAGCATTTT,CASRNSGGGNQPQHF
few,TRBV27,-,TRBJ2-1,TGTGCCAGCGGACCTTCTTATAGGGGGAATGAGCAGTTCTTC,CASGPSYRGNEQFF
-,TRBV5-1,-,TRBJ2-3,TGCGCCAGCAGCTTGTTTGCGGAGGCTAGCACAGATACGCAGTATTTT,CASSLFAEASTDTQYF
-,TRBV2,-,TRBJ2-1,TGTGCCAGCAGTGCAGGGCGGGGCACTGAGCAGTTCTTC,CASSAGRGTEQFF
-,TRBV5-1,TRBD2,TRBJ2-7,TGCGCCAGCAGTGGGAGGGAGCTAGCGGGAGATCGGCAGTACTTC,CASSGRELAGDRQYF
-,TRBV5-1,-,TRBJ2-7,TGCGCCAGCAGCCTCGGACAGATTAGAGACGAGCAGTACTTC,CASSLGQIRDEQYF
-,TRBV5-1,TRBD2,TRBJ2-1,TGCGCCACCCGTCGGCTAGCGGGAGACTATGAGCAGTTCTTC,CATRRLAGDYEQFF
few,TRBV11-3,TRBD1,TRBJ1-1,TGTGCCAGCGGACAGGGGTTCACTGAAGCTTTCTTT,CASGQGFTEAFF
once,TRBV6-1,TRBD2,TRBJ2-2,TGTGCCAGCAGTGAAGGGCTAGCGGGAGGTAGCACCGGGGAGCTGTTTTTT,CASSEGLAGGSTGELFF
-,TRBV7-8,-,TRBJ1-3,TGTGCCAGCAGTTTCGCTCTAACAGGGTTCTCTGGAAACACCATATATTTT,CASSFALTGFSGNTIYF
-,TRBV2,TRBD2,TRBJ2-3,TGTGCCAGCTCCTCGAGGGCTAGCGGTATCACAGATACGCAGTATTTT,CASSSRASGITDTQYF
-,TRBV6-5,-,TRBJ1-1,TGTGCCAGCACAGGGACTTTGAACACTGAAGCTTTCTTT,CASTGTLNTEAFF
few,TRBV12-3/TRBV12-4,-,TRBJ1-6,TGTGCCAGCAGCCTAGGAGAAAATTCACCCCTCCACTTT,CASSLGENSPLHF
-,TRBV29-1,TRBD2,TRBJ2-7,TGCAGCGTGTGGACTAGCGGGCTCTACGAGCAGTACTTC,CSVWTSGLYEQYF
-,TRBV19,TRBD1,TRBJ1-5,TGTGCCAGTAGTGCGACAGGGACTAGCAATCAGCCCCAGCATTTT,CASSATGTSNQPQHF
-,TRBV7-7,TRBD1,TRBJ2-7,TGTGCTAGCAGCCTACGGGACAGGGGCGAGCAGTACTTC,CASSLRDRGEQYF
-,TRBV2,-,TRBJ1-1,TGTGCCAGCAGTTATAGCACTGAAGCTTTCTTT,CASSYSTEAFF
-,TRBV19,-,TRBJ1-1,TGTGCCTGCAGCCAGGGGAACACTGAAGCTTTCTTT,CACSQGNTEAFF
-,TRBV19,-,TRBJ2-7,TGTGCCACCCGGGACACCTCCTACGAGCAGTACTTC,CATRDTSYEQYF
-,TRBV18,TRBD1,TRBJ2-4,TGTGCCAGCTCACCCGGGGGACAGGGAAACATTCAGTACTTC,CASSPGGQGNIQYF
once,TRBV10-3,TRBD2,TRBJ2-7,TGTGCCGTCAAAGGACTAGGAACCTACGAGCAGTACTTC,CAVKGLGTYEQYF
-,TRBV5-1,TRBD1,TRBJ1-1,TGCGCCAGCAGCATTATCCCCGGACAGGGCACTGAAGCTTTCTTT,CASSIIPGQGTEAFF
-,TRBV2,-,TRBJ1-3,TGTGCCAGCAGTGCTACAGGCCCCTCTGGAAACACCATATATTTT,CASSATGPSGNTIYF
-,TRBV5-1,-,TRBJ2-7,TGCGCCAGCAGCTTGGCTAGTACCTACGAGCAGTACTTC,CASSLASTYEQYF
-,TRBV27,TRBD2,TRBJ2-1,TGTGCCAGCCTCCCGGGAGGGCCCGGTTACAATGAGCAGTTCTTC,CASLPGGPGYNEQFF
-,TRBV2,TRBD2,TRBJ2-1,TGTGCCAGCAGGGCTAGCGGGAGCAATGAGCAGTTCTTC,CASRASGSNEQFF
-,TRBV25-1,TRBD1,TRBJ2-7,TGTGCCAGCAGTGAAATGGGACAGGGGGCAAATTACGAGCAGTACTTC,CASSEMGQGANYEQYF
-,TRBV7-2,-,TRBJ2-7,TGTGCCAGCAGCTTAATGCAGTTCCTGTACGAGCAGTACTTC,CASSLMQFLYEQYF
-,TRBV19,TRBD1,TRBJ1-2,TGTGCCAGTAGCCACACAGGGGCTGGCTACACCTTC,CASSHTGAGYTF
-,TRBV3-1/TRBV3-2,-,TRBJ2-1,TGTGCCAGCACTTCGTACAATGAGCAGTTCTTC,CASTSYNEQFF
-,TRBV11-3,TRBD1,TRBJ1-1,TGTGCCAGCAGACCTCAGGGGGACACTGAAGCTTTCTTT,CASRPQGDTEAFF
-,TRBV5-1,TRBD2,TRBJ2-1,TGCGCCAGCAGCTTGGCTGGCGGGAGGGCCGGTGAGCAGTTCTTC,CASSLAGGRAGEQFF
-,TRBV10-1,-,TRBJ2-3,TGCGCCAGCAGTGTGGTTTCAGGCCTTAGCACAGATACGCAGTATTTT,CASSVVSGLSTDTQYF
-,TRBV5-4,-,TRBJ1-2,TGTGCCAGCAGCTTGTCGCCGGACTTTGCCTATGGCTACACCTTC,CASSLSPDFAYGYTF
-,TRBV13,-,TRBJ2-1,TGTGCCAGCACTTTGAGAACCTCTTACAATGAGCAGTTCTTC,CASTLRTSYNEQFF
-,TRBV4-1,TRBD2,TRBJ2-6,TGCGCCAGCAGCCATCCGGGACTAGCGGGACAGCCAAGTTCTGGGGCCAACGTCCTGGCTTTC,CASSHPGLAGQPSSGANVLAF
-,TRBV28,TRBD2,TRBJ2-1,TGTGCCAGCAGTTTTAAAGCGGGAGGGCCCCTGGGTCAGTTCTTC,CASSFKAGGPLGQFF
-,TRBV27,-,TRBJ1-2,TGTGCCAGCAGTATGGGGGGCTATGGCTACACCTTC,CASSMGGYGYTF
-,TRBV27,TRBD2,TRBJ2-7,TGTGCCAGCAGTTCGGGGCGGGGGTACGAGCAGTACTTC,CASSSGRGYEQYF
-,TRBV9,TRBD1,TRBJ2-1,TGTGCCAGCAGCGTAGAACCTCGGGACAGCTTTTACAATGAGCAGTTCTTC,CASSVEPRDSFYNEQFF
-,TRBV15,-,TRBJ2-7,TGTGCCACCAGCAGAGGGGCAGGTAACTACGAGCAGTACTTC,CATSRGAGNYEQYF
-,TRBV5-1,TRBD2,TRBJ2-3,TGCGCCAGCAGCTTGGGACTAGCGGAAATTTCCACAGATACGCAGTATTTT,CASSLGLAEISTDTQYF
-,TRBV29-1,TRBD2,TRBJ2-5,TGCAGCGCACTAGCGGGAGGCCTGGCTGACTTGTACTTC,CSALAGGLADLYF
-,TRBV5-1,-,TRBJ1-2,TGCGCCAGCACCCTACTACCGACAGATCGGGAGCTATTTGATGGCTACACCTTC,CASTLLPTDRELFDGYTF
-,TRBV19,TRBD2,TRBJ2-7,TGTGCCAGTAGTACTAGCGGGGGATTCTACGAGCAGTACTTC,CASSTSGGFYEQYF
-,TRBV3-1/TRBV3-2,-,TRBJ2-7,TGTGCCAGCAGCTTGGGACTGCAAGGGGCCGGGTACGAGCAGTACTTC,CASSLGLQGAGYEQYF
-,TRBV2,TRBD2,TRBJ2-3,TGTGCCAGCAGTGATACTGGCGGGAGGGCAAGAGATACGCAGTATTTT,CASSDTGGRARDTQYF